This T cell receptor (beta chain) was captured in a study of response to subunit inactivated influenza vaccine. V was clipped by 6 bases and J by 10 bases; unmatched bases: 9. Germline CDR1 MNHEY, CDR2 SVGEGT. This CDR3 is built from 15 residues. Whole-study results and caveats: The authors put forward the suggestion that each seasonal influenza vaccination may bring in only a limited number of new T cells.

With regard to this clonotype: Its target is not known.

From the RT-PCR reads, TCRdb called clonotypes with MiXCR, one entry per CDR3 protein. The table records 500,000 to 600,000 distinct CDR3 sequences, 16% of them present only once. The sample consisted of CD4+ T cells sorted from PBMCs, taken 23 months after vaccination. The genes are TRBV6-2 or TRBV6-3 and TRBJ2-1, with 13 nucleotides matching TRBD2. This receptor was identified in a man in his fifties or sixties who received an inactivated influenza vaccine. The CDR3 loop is CASSRTSGGPKEQFF. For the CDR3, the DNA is TGTGCCAGCAGCCGGACTAGCGGGGGCCCTAAGGAGCAGTTCTTC.